This TCR beta chain derives from a study of blood T cell repertoires in COVID-19 (TCRdb year 2020). Some background on the complete study: Samples covering the acute and convalescent phases of COVID-19 were provided by collaborators in the United States, Italy and Spain. The repertoires were made available in a free public database intended to serve as a resource for research on the immune response to SARS-CoV-2. The dataset comprised deeply sampled blood TCRbeta repertoires from subjects exposed to, actively infected with, or recovered from COVID-19. The sample metadata nearly always contained a de-identified subject ID, COVID-19 status, age in years and sex. Where HLA class I and class II types were available, the types were taken from metadata supplied by the sample provider, not from assay-based typing. Samples came from the ongoing ImmuneRACE study (first 160 participants) plus 1,254 subjects from 6 global collaborators. The material from the prospective study consisted of cDNA or gDNA derived from T cells, B-cell-depleted T cells, or PBMCs. The study at large found these results: How much clinical and demographic metadata was included differed by source and by participant, and the metadata was provided uncurated.

Enrolling through a virtual design, the prospective study's participants ranged in age from roughly 18 to 95 years and lived across some 22 United States geographic areas. In the prospective study, participants were assigned to cohorts based on the clinical history participants reported in a screening survey and a study questionnaire. A participant counted as exposed if, within 2 weeks of entering the study, that participant had been in contact with someone who had a PCR-confirmed or clinician-diagnosed COVID-19 case. In the prospective study, whole blood, serum and a nasopharyngeal or oropharyngeal swab were collected from each participant by mobile phlebotomists. Over a 2-month period, participants in the prospective study had the option of providing additional blood draws and questionnaires. Blood samples from the prospective study were shipped frozen or at room temperature prior to DNA extraction.

Turning to this clone: What this receptor recognizes is not known. No much larger clone is present one base from it, and per-base qualities are unavailable.

The germline V gene encodes CDR1 MNHNS and CDR2 SASEGT. A distance of 8 bases separates the germline ends of V and J, which lose 2 bases and 6 bases respectively. From the cysteine up to the phenylalanine, the CDR3 has a length of 13 residues. Of the read, only the CDR3 DNA is kept; its 39 bases are in frame from base 1. TCRbeta CDR3 regions were amplified from genomic DNA using the immunoSEQ Assay, a bias-controlled multiplex PCR. The study's processing was this. The number of nucleated cells in each sample was estimated by amplification of reference gene primers within the assay. To quantify the absolute abundance of each unique TCRbeta CDR3 rearrangement, sequence reads were collapsed and filtered. For each sample, productive Simpson clonality was calculated by taking the square root of Simpson's diversity index across productive rearrangements. TCRdb limited this immuneACCESS table to in-frame rearrangements with V and J called. A share of clones is missing; checked studies link under half to unresolved V genes, and the rest is unexplained. D and trimming were read from the DNA, whereas the V and J calls and clone size are those reported in that table. This sample is represented by approximately 380,000 clones; approximately 90% of them were singletons. Roughly 0.9% of the sample comes from the top ten.

Sequencing was performed on PBMCs or T cells enriched from blood (not recorded which). The chain links TRBV6-1 with TRBJ1-5; the D gene remains uncertain. This receptor was obtained from a woman in her thirties or forties who had been exposed to COVID-19. The CDR3 protein: CASSEQRVQPQHF. The DNA reads TGTGCCAGCAGTGAACAGCGGGTTCAGCCCCAGCATTTT.